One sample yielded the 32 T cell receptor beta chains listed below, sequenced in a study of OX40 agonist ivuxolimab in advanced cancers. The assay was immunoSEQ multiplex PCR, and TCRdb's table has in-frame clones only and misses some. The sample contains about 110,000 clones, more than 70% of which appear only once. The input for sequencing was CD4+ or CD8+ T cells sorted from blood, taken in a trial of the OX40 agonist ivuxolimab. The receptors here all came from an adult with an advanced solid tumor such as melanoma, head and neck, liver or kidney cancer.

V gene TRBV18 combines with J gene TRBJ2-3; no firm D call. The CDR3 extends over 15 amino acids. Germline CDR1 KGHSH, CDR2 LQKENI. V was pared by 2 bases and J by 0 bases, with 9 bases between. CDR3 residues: CASSPVTSSTDTQYF. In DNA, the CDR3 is TGTGCCAGCTCACCAGTCACCTCTAGCACAGATACGCAGTATTTT.

Here the CDR3 DNA reads TGTGCCAGTAGTATAGATCGGACAGGGGGCGATGTGAAATATGGCTACACCTTC. It translates to CASSIDRTGGDVKYGYTF. This chain connects TRBV19 to TRBJ1-2; 11 nucleotides agree with TRBD1. The CDR3 has 18 residues. Germline CDR1 is LNHDA and CDR2 is SQIVND (reference sequence). V trimming: 0 bases; J trimming: 5 bases; junction bases outside the gene matches: 11.

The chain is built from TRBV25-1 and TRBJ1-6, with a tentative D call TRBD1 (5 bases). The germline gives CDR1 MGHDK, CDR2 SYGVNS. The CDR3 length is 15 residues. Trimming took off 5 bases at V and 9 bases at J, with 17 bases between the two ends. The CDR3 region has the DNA TGTGCCAGCAGTTTGAATAGGGGCGGCGGTTCACCCCTCCACTTT. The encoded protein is CASSLNRGGGSPLHF.

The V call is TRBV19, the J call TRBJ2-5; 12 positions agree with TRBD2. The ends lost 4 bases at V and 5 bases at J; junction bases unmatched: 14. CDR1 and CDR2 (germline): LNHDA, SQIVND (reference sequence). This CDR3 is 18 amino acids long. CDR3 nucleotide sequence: TGTGCCAGTAGTACACTAGCGGGGGGAGACTTAAGTAAGGAGACCCAGTACTTC. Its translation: CASSTLAGGDLSKETQYF.

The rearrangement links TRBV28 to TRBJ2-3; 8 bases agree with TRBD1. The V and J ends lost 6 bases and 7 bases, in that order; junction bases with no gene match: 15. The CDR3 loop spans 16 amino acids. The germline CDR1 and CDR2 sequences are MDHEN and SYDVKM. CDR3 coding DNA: TGTGCCAGCAGAGATCCTGGGACAGGACGGCCCCATACGCAGTATTTT. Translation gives CASRDPGTGRPHTQYF.

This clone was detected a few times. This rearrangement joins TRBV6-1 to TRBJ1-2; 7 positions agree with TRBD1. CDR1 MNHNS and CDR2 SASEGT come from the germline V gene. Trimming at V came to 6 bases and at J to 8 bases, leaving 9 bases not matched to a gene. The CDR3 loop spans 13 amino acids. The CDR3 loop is CASRLAGTEGYTF. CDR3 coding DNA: TGTGCCAGCAGACTAGCTGGGACAGAAGGCTACACCTTC.

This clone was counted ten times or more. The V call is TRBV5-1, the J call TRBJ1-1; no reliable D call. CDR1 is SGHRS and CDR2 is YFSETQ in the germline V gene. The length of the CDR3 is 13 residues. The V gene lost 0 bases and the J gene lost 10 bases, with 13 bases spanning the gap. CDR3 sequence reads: CASSLGGTVRAFF. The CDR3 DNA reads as TGCGCCAGCAGCTTGGGAGGAACAGTCAGAGCTTTCTTT.

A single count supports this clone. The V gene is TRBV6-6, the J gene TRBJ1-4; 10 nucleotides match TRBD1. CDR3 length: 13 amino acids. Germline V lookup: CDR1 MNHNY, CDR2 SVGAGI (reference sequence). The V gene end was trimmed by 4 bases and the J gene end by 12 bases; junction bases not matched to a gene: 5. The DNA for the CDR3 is TGTGCCAGCAGTTCTACCGGGACAGGGGAACTGTTTTTT. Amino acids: CASSSTGTGELFF.

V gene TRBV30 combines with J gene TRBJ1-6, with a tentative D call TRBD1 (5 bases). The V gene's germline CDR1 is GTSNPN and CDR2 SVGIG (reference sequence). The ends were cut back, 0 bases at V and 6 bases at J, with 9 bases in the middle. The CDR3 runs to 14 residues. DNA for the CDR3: TGTGCCTGGAGTGTAAGGGGCTTTAATTCACCCCTCCACTTT. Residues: CAWSVRGFNSPLHF.

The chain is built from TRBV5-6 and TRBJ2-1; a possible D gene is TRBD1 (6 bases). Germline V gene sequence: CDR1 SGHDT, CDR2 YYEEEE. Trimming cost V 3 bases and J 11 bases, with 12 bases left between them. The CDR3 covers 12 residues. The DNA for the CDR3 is TGTGCCAGCAGCTGGGACACATCGAAGCAGTTCTTC. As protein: CASSWDTSKQFF.

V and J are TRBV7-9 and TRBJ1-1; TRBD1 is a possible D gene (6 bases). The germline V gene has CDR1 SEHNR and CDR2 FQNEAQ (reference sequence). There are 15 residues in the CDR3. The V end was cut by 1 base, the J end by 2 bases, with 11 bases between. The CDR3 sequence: CASSLEKQGNTEAFF. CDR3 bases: TGTGCCAGCAGCTTAGAGAAACAGGGTAACACTGAAGCTTTCTTT.

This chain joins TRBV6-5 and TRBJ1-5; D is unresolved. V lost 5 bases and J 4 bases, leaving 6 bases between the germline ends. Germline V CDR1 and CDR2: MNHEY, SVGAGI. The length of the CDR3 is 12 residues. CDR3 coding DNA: TGTGCCAGCAGTGATCCTAATCAGCCCCAGCATTTT. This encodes CASSDPNQPQHF.

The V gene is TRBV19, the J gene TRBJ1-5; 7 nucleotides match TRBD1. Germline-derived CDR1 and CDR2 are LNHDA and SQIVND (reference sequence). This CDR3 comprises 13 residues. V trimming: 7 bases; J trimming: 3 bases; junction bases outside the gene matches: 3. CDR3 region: CASMGQYNQPQHF. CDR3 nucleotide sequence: TGTGCCAGTATGGGACAGTACAATCAGCCCCAGCATTTT.

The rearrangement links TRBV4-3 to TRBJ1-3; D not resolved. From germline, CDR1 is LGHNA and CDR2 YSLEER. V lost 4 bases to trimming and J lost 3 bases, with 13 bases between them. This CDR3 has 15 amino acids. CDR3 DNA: TGCGCCAGCAGCCCCGACGGAGGGTTTGGAAACACCATATATTTT. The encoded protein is CASSPDGGFGNTIYF.

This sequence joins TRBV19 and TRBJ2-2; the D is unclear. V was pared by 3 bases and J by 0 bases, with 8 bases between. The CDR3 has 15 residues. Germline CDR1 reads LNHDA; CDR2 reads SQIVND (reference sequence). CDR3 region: CASSISLTNTGELFF. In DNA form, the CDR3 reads TGTGCCAGTAGTATTTCCTTAACGAACACCGGGGAGCTGTTTTTT.

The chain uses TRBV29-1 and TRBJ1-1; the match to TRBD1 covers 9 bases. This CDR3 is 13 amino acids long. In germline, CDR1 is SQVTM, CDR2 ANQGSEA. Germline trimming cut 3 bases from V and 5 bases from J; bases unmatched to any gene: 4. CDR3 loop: CSVETGGRTEAFF. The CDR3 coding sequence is TGCAGCGTTGAGACAGGGGGGAGGACTGAAGCTTTCTTT.

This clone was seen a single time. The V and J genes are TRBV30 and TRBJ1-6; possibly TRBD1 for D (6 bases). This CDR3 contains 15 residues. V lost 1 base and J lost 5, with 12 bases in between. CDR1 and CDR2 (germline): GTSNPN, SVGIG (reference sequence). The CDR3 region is CAWSAGVGNNSPLHF. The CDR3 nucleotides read TGTGCCTGGAGTGCAGGGGTAGGAAATAATTCACCCCTCCACTTT.

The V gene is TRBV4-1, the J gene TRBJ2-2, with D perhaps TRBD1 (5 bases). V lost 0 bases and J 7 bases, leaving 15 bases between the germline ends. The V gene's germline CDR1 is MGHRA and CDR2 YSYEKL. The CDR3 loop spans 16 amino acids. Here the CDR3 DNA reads TGCGCCAGCAGCCAAGATCGTTGGCAGGGAAACGGGGAGCTGTTTTTT. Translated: CASSQDRWQGNGELFF.

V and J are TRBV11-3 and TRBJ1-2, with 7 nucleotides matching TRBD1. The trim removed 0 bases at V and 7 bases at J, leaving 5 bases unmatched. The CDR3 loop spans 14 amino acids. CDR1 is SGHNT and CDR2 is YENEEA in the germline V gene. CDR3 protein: CASSLDGRGSGYTF. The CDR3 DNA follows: TGTGCCAGCAGCTTAGACGGCAGGGGGAGTGGCTACACCTTC.

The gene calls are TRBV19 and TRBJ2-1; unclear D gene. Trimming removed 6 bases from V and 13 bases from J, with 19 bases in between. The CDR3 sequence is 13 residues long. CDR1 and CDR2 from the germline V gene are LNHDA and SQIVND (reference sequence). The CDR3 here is CASSPNGYRFQFF. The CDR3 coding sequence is TGTGCCAGTAGCCCAAATGGCTATCGATTTCAGTTCTTC.

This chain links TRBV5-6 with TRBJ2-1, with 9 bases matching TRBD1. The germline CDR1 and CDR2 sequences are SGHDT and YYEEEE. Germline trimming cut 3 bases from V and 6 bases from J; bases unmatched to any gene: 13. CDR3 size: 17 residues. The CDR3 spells CASSSSGTGLGFNEQFF. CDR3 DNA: TGTGCCAGCAGCTCTTCCGGGACAGGGCTGGGTTTCAATGAGCAGTTCTTC.

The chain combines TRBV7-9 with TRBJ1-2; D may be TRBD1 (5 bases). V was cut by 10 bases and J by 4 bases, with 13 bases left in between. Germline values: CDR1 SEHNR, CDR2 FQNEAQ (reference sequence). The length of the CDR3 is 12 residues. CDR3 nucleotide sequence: TGTGCCAACCCCCAGGGTTTCTATGGCTACACCTTC. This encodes CANPQGFYGYTF.

This CDR3 is CAISRGGGYTF. The CDR3 region has the DNA TGTGCCATCAGCCGCGGGGGTGGCTACACCTTC. V is TRBV10-3 and J is TRBJ1-2, with D perhaps matching TRBD1 (5 bases). The CDR3 sequence is 11 residues long. V was pared by 6 bases and J by 7 bases, with 9 bases between. Germline CDR1 reads ENHRY; CDR2 reads SYGVKD.

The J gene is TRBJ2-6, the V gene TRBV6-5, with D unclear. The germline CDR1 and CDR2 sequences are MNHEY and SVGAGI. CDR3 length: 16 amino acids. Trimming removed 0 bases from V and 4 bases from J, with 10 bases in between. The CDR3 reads CASSYSSRKGANVLTF. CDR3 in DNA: TGTGCCAGCAGTTACTCGTCGCGGAAAGGGGCCAACGTCCTGACTTTC.

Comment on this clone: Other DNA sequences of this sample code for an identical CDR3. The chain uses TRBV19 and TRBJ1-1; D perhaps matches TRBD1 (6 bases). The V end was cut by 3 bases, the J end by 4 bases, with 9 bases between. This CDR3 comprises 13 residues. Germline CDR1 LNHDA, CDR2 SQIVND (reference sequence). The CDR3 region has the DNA TGTGCCAGTAGTATCACAGGGATCACTGAAGCTTTCTTT. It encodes CASSITGITEAFF.

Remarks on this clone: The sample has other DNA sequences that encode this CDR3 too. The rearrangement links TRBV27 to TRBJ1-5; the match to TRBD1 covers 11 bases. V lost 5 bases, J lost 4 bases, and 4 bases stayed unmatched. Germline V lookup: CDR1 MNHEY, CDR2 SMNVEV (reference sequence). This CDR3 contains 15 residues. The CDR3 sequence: CASSPGTGGNQPQHF. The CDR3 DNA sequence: TGTGCCAGCAGTCCCGGGACAGGGGGAAATCAGCCCCAGCATTTT.

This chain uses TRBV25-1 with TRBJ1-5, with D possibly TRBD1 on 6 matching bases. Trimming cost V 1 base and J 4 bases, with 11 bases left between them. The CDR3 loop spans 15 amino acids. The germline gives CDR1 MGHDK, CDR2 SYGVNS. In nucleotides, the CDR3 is TGTGCCAGCAGTGAATCGACAGGTGGTAATCAGCCCCAGCATTTT. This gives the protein CASSESTGGNQPQHF.

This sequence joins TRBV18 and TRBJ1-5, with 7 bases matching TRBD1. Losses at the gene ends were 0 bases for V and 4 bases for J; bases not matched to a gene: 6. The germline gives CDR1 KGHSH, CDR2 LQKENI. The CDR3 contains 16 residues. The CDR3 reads CASSPPTGARNQPQHF. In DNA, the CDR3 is TGTGCCAGCTCACCACCCACAGGGGCGCGTAATCAGCCCCAGCATTTT.

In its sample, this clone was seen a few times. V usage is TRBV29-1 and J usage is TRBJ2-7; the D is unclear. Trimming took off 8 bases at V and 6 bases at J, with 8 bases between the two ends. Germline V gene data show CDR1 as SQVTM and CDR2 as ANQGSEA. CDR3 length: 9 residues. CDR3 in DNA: TGCAGCACTGGTCGCGAGCAGTACTTC. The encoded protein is CSTGREQYF.

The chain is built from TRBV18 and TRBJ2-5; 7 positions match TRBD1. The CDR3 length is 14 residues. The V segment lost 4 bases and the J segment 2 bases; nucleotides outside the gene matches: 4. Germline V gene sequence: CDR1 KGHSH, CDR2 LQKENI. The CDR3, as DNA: TGTGCCAGCTCACAGGTCAGGGGGCAAGAGACCCAGTACTTC. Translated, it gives CASSQVRGQETQYF.

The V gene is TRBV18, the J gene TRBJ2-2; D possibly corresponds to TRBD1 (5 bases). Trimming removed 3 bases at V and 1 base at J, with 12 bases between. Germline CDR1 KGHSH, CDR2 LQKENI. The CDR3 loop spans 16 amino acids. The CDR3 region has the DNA TGTGCCAGCTCACCTTTAGGGGTGGTGAACACCGGGGAGCTGTTTTTT. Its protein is CASSPLGVVNTGELFF.

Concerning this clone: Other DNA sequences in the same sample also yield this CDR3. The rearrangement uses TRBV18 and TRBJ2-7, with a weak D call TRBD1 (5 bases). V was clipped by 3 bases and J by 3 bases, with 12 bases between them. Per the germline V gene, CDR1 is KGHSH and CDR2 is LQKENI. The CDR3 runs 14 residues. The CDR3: CASSPLIDSYEQYF. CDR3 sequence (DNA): TGTGCCAGCTCACCTTTAATTGACAGCTACGAGCAGTACTTC.